These T cell receptor beta chains were read from a single sample in a study of response to subunit inactivated influenza vaccine. One entry per CDR3 protein, called by TCRdb with MiXCR from the RT-PCR reads. This sample has 430,000 or so distinct CDR3 sequences; roughly 9.8% occur once, and the top ten carry less than 15%. Specimen: PBMCs from blood, collected roughly 46 days after vaccination. The receptor source for this set is a man between 45 and 60 years old who received an inactivated influenza vaccine. Both conserved end residues are part of each CDR3. The D gene is left open where the match is weak. Clone size appears in some rows only: once, few, many, or a class for an expanded clone.

cdr3_aa	cdr3_nt	j_call	v_call	d_call	clone_size
CASIPGQGARETQYF	TGTGCCAGCATCCCGGGACAGGGGGCGAGGGAGACCCAGTACTTC	TRBJ2-5	TRBV12-3/TRBV12-4	TRBD1	many
CASSYAQFLSEQYF	TGTGCCAGCAGTTACGCACAATTCCTCTCCGAGCAGTACTTC	TRBJ2-7	TRBV6-5	.	few
CSARVLEKLFF	TGCAGTGCCAGGGTCCTTGAAAAACTGTTTTTT	TRBJ1-4	TRBV20-1	.	few
CASSYSGAGALSEQYF	TGTGCCAGCAGTTACTCGGGGGCAGGGGCCCTCTCCGAGCAGTACTTC	TRBJ2-7	TRBV6-5	.	few
CAISFHTGKNTGELFF	TGTGCCATCAGTTTTCACACAGGGAAAAACACCGGGGAGCTGTTTTTT	TRBJ2-2	TRBV28	.	.
CASSLDRANYGYTF	TGCGCCAGCAGCTTGGACAGGGCTAACTATGGCTACACCTTC	TRBJ1-2	TRBV5-1	.	many
CASSLGRTGGDEQYF	TGTGCCAGCAGCTTAGGAAGGACAGGGGGGGACGAGCAGTACTTC	TRBJ2-7	TRBV7-9	TRBD1	few
CASSPGSGRATHEQFF	TGCGCCAGCAGCCCAGGTAGCGGGAGGGCCACCCATGAGCAGTTCTTC	TRBJ2-1	TRBV5-1	TRBD2	.
CASSLEGNGQPQHF	TGCGCCAGCAGCTTGGAAGGGAACGGTCAGCCCCAGCATTTT	TRBJ1-5	TRBV5-1	.	many
CASRGLGLGLAGASSCEQYF	TGTGCCAGCAGAGGATTGGGGCTAGGACTAGCGGGCGCGTCCTCCTGCGAGCAGTACTTC	TRBJ2-7	TRBV6-2/TRBV6-3	TRBD2	.
CASSQRGRRVPHEQFF	TGTGCCAGCAGCCAACGTGGCCGCCGGGTTCCCCATGAGCAGTTCTTC	TRBJ2-1	TRBV3-1	.	.
CASSHMTRFPDTQYF	TGCGCCAGCAGCCACATGACTAGATTTCCAGATACGCAGTATTTT	TRBJ2-3	TRBV4-1	.	.
CASSYSQAATGELFF	TGTGCCAGCAGTTATTCACAGGCGGCCACCGGGGAGCTGTTTTTT	TRBJ2-2	TRBV6-5	.	many
CSYRDYTDTQYF	TGCAGCTACCGGGACTACACAGATACGCAGTATTTT	TRBJ2-3	TRBV29-1	TRBD2	many
CASSMGPTNTEAFF	TGTGCCAGCTCAATGGGACCTACGAACACTGAAGCTTTCTTT	TRBJ1-1	TRBV18	.	.
CASSDRGLSNEKLFF	TGTGCCAGCAGCGACAGGGGACTCTCTAATGAAAAACTGTTTTTT	TRBJ1-4	TRBV7-9	TRBD1	.
CASSNNRDWTNEQFF	TGTGCCAGCAGTAATAACCGGGACTGGACCAATGAGCAGTTCTTC	TRBJ2-1	TRBV7-9	.	.
CASSLTGAYTDTQYF	TGTGCCAGCAGTTTGACAGGAGCCTACACAGATACGCAGTATTTT	TRBJ2-3	TRBV12-3/TRBV12-4	.	.
CSVGTSGRDYEQYF	TGCAGCGTTGGAACTAGCGGGAGAGACTACGAGCAGTACTTC	TRBJ2-7	TRBV29-1	TRBD2	many
CASRRAGVSYEQYF	TGTGCCAGCCGGCGGGCGGGAGTCTCCTACGAGCAGTACTTC	TRBJ2-7	TRBV6-2/TRBV6-3	TRBD2	.
CSARPLGPTYEQYF	TGCAGTGCTAGGCCACTAGGACCCACCTACGAGCAGTACTTC	TRBJ2-7	TRBV20-1	.	few
CSAREQGYEQYF	TGCAGTGCTAGAGAACAGGGCTACGAGCAGTACTTC	TRBJ2-7	TRBV20-1	.	few
CASRKGQGLKETQYF	TGTGCCAGCAGAAAAGGACAGGGCCTTAAAGAGACCCAGTACTTC	TRBJ2-5	TRBV27	TRBD1	few
CSAASGGVNEHFF	TGCAGTGCTGCCAGCGGGGGGGTCAATGAGCATTTCTTC	TRBJ2-1	TRBV20-1	TRBD2	.
CASSSTGTGDGYTF	TGTGCCAGCAGCTCAACCGGGACAGGGGATGGCTACACCTTC	TRBJ1-2	TRBV5-5	TRBD1	.
CASSLAWTSGGLTDTQYF	TGTGCCAGCAGCTTAGCGTGGACTAGCGGGGGCCTCACAGATACGCAGTATTTT	TRBJ2-3	TRBV7-2	TRBD2	.
CASRLGGRNTEAFF	TGTGCCAGCAGACTCGGAGGGCGGAACACTGAAGCTTTCTTT	TRBJ1-1	TRBV12-3/TRBV12-4	.	.